Listed below are T cell receptor beta chains from one sample, sequenced in a study of OX40 agonist ivuxolimab in advanced cancers. Assay used: immunoSEQ multiplex PCR; TCRdb lists only in-frame clones, some missing. Of tens of thousands of clones in the sample, approximately 84% were seen once. The material was CD4+ or CD8+ T cells sorted from blood, obtained in a trial of the OX40 agonist ivuxolimab. The receptors come from an adult with an advanced solid tumor such as melanoma, head and neck, liver or kidney cancer. CDR3s include the opening cysteine and the closing phenylalanine or tryptophan. A D gene is named only where the DNA matches it firmly. Only part of the rows carry a size: once, few, many, or a class if the clone is expanded.

j_call: TRBJ2-5
d_call: .
cdr3_length: 13
v_call: TRBV7-2
clone_size: few
cdr3_nt: TGTGCCAGCAGCCCGAGTAAGCAAGAGACCCAGTACTTC
cdr3_aa: CASSPSKQETQYF

j_call: TRBJ1-1
d_call: .
cdr3_length: 15
v_call: TRBV6-1
clone_size: .
cdr3_nt: TGTGCCAGCAGTGAAGTCTCGGGGGTGAGGGCTGAAGCTTTCTTT
cdr3_aa: CASSEVSGVRAEAFF

j_call: TRBJ1-6
d_call: .
cdr3_length: 16
v_call: TRBV6-6
clone_size: once
cdr3_nt: TGTGCCAGCATCGACATTAATAGCTCCTATAATTCACCCCTCCACTTT
cdr3_aa: CASIDINSSYNSPLHF

j_call: TRBJ2-7
d_call: TRBD1
cdr3_length: 15
v_call: TRBV18
clone_size: .
cdr3_nt: TGTGCCAGCTCATCCCCGGGACAGGGGGCCTACGAGCAGTACTTC
cdr3_aa: CASSSPGQGAYEQYF

j_call: TRBJ2-3
d_call: TRBD2
cdr3_length: 16
v_call: TRBV12-5
clone_size: .
cdr3_nt: TGTGCTAGTGGTTCCCCGACTAGCGGGGGGCAAAATACGCAGTATTTT
cdr3_aa: CASGSPTSGGQNTQYF

j_call: TRBJ1-2
d_call: TRBD1
cdr3_length: 16
v_call: TRBV6-6
clone_size: .
cdr3_nt: TGTGCCAGCAGTTACTCGGGGACAGGGGGCGCTTATGGCTACACCTTC
cdr3_aa: CASSYSGTGGAYGYTF

j_call: TRBJ1-1
d_call: .
cdr3_length: 14
v_call: TRBV11-1
clone_size: .
cdr3_nt: TGTGCCAGCAGCACCAGGGGTTGGAACTCTGAAGCTTTCTTT
cdr3_aa: CASSTRGWNSEAFF

j_call: TRBJ1-4
d_call: .
cdr3_length: 16
v_call: TRBV28
clone_size: .
cdr3_nt: TGTGCCAGCAGTTTAGGACACAGATCAACTAATGAAAAACTGTTTTTT
cdr3_aa: CASSLGHRSTNEKLFF

j_call: TRBJ1-1
d_call: .
cdr3_length: 11
v_call: TRBV6-1
clone_size: .
cdr3_nt: TGTGCCAGCAGTGAAAGGCCCGGCGCTTTCTTT
cdr3_aa: CASSERPGAFF

j_call: TRBJ2-3
d_call: TRBD2
cdr3_length: 15
v_call: TRBV7-2
clone_size: once
cdr3_nt: TGTGCCAGCAGCTTTAGCGGGGGAAATAGAGATACGCAGTATTTT
cdr3_aa: CASSFSGGNRDTQYF

j_call: TRBJ2-3
d_call: .
cdr3_length: 11
v_call: TRBV6-5
clone_size: .
cdr3_nt: TGTGCCAGCACGACCACAGATACGCAGTATTTT
cdr3_aa: CASTTTDTQYF

j_call: TRBJ2-4
d_call: TRBD2
cdr3_length: 16
v_call: TRBV7-9
clone_size: .
cdr3_nt: TGTGCCAGCAGCTTTGGGGCGGGGGAGTCCAAAAACATTCAGTACTTC
cdr3_aa: CASSFGAGESKNIQYF

j_call: TRBJ2-3
d_call: .
cdr3_length: 16
v_call: TRBV21-1
clone_size: .
cdr3_nt: TGTGCCAGCAGCAAAGCGCGTCAGGGAAGCACAGATACGCAGTATTTT
cdr3_aa: CASSKARQGSTDTQYF

j_call: TRBJ1-1
d_call: .
cdr3_length: 14
v_call: TRBV5-1
clone_size: few
cdr3_nt: TGCGCCAGCAAATCGGGGCAAGGAAACACTGAAGCTTTCTTT
cdr3_aa: CASKSGQGNTEAFF

j_call: TRBJ2-1
d_call: .
cdr3_length: 13
v_call: TRBV7-9
clone_size: .
cdr3_nt: TGTGCCAGCAGCAGAAGACAGTCCCATGAGCAGTTCTTC
cdr3_aa: CASSRRQSHEQFF

j_call: TRBJ1-4
d_call: .
cdr3_length: 14
v_call: TRBV25-1
clone_size: .
cdr3_nt: TGTGCCAGCCTCCAAGACGGGACCAATGAAAAACTGTTTTTT
cdr3_aa: CASLQDGTNEKLFF

j_call: TRBJ1-6
d_call: .
cdr3_length: 12
v_call: TRBV19
clone_size: few
cdr3_nt: TGTGCCAGTAGTCATTTTAATTCACCCCTCCACTTT
cdr3_aa: CASSHFNSPLHF

j_call: TRBJ1-1
d_call: .
cdr3_length: 16
v_call: TRBV11-2
clone_size: .
cdr3_nt: TGTGCCAGCAGCTTAGAATTCGGCAGGGCGAACACTGAAGCTTTCTTT
cdr3_aa: CASSLEFGRANTEAFF

j_call: TRBJ2-2
d_call: TRBD2
cdr3_length: 16
v_call: TRBV18
clone_size: .
cdr3_nt: TGTGCCAGCTCATTCTTAGCGGGGGCGAACACCGGGGAGCTGTTTTTT
cdr3_aa: CASSFLAGANTGELFF

j_call: TRBJ2-1
d_call: TRBD2
cdr3_length: 17
v_call: TRBV10-3
clone_size: once
cdr3_nt: TGTGCCATTTCCGGGACTAGCGGGGGAAAAAACTACAATGAGCAGTTCTTC
cdr3_aa: CAISGTSGGKNYNEQFF

j_call: TRBJ1-2
d_call: TRBD1
cdr3_length: 14
v_call: TRBV2
clone_size: .
cdr3_nt: TGTGCCAGCAGGACCGGGACAGGGGCGGGAGGCTACACCTTC
cdr3_aa: CASRTGTGAGGYTF

j_call: TRBJ1-6
d_call: .
cdr3_length: 13
v_call: TRBV7-3
clone_size: .
cdr3_nt: TGTGCCAGCAGCACTAGACAGAATTCACCCCTCCACTTT
cdr3_aa: CASSTRQNSPLHF

j_call: TRBJ2-3
d_call: TRBD1
cdr3_length: 18
v_call: TRBV7-6
clone_size: .
cdr3_nt: TGTGCCAGCAGCCCGTGGACAGGGATAATGTCGAGCACAGATACGCAGTATTTT
cdr3_aa: CASSPWTGIMSSTDTQYF

j_call: TRBJ1-1
d_call: .
cdr3_length: 13
v_call: TRBV6-1
clone_size: few
cdr3_nt: TGTGCCAGCAGTGTAACGGTTAACACTGAAGCTTTCTTT
cdr3_aa: CASSVTVNTEAFF

j_call: TRBJ1-3
d_call: TRBD1
cdr3_length: 15
v_call: TRBV7-2
clone_size: .
cdr3_nt: TGTGCCAGCAGCTCCGAGACAGGGTCTGGAAACACCATATATTTT
cdr3_aa: CASSSETGSGNTIYF

j_call: TRBJ2-1
d_call: .
cdr3_length: 14
v_call: TRBV7-8
clone_size: .
cdr3_nt: TGTGCCAGCAGCTTAGCGGGGGTCCTCAATGAGCAGTTCTTC
cdr3_aa: CASSLAGVLNEQFF

j_call: TRBJ1-6
d_call: .
cdr3_length: 16
v_call: TRBV10-3
clone_size: many
cdr3_nt: TGTGCCATCAGTGAAGGGCGAGCTTTAGGGAGTTCACCCCTCCACTTT
cdr3_aa: CAISEGRALGSSPLHF

j_call: TRBJ2-5
d_call: TRBD2
cdr3_length: 13
v_call: TRBV5-6
clone_size: .
cdr3_nt: TGTGCCAGCAGGAGGGGACTAGCAGAGACCCAGTACTTC
cdr3_aa: CASRRGLAETQYF

j_call: TRBJ1-2
d_call: .
cdr3_length: 15
v_call: TRBV6-1
clone_size: .
cdr3_nt: TGTGCCAGCAGAGCCCAGTGGGGTATGGTCTATGGCTACACCTTC
cdr3_aa: CASRAQWGMVYGYTF

j_call: TRBJ1-6
d_call: .
cdr3_length: 16
v_call: TRBV9
clone_size: .
cdr3_nt: TGTGCCAGCAGCGTAGACGTTACAGGAGGGAATTCACCCCTCCACTTT
cdr3_aa: CASSVDVTGGNSPLHF

j_call: TRBJ1-5
d_call: TRBD1
cdr3_length: 14
v_call: TRBV19
clone_size: .
cdr3_nt: TGTGCCAGTACGGGACAGGGAGGCAATCAGCCCCAGCATTTT
cdr3_aa: CASTGQGGNQPQHF

j_call: TRBJ1-4
d_call: .
cdr3_length: 14
v_call: TRBV10-3
clone_size: few
cdr3_nt: TGTGCCATCAGTGAGACGCAGGGAGGGGAAAAACTGTTTTTT
cdr3_aa: CAISETQGGEKLFF

j_call: TRBJ2-3
d_call: .
cdr3_length: 14
v_call: TRBV9
clone_size: .
cdr3_nt: TGTGCCAGCAGCTTCTTACCTGAGCCGGATACGCAGTATTTT
cdr3_aa: CASSFLPEPDTQYF

j_call: TRBJ1-1
d_call: .
cdr3_length: 12
v_call: TRBV6-6
clone_size: few
cdr3_nt: TGTGCCAGCACCCTAGGGGACACTGAAGCTTTCTTT
cdr3_aa: CASTLGDTEAFF

j_call: TRBJ1-1
d_call: .
cdr3_length: 16
v_call: TRBV5-4
clone_size: .
cdr3_nt: TGTGCCAGCAGCTTGGGCCAGGTTACTTTCGACACTGAAGCTTTCTTT
cdr3_aa: CASSLGQVTFDTEAFF

j_call: TRBJ1-3
d_call: TRBD1
cdr3_length: 18
v_call: TRBV18
clone_size: .
cdr3_nt: TGTGCCAGCTCACCCCCGGGACAGGGGCTGAGCCCTGGAAACACCATATATTTT
cdr3_aa: CASSPPGQGLSPGNTIYF

j_call: TRBJ2-2
d_call: .
cdr3_length: 11
v_call: TRBV20-1
clone_size: .
cdr3_nt: TGCAGTTTCTGGGACACCGGGGAGCTGTTTTTT
cdr3_aa: CSFWDTGELFF

j_call: TRBJ1-2
d_call: .
cdr3_length: 15
v_call: TRBV6-5
clone_size: once
cdr3_nt: TGTGCCAGCAGTTCCAGCCCGGCAGGTCGCTATGGCTACACCTTC
cdr3_aa: CASSSSPAGRYGYTF

j_call: TRBJ1-2
d_call: .
cdr3_length: 14
v_call: TRBV5-1
clone_size: .
cdr3_nt: TGCGCCAGCAGCTGGGACATAGCTAACTATGGCTACACCTTC
cdr3_aa: CASSWDIANYGYTF

j_call: TRBJ2-3
d_call: TRBD2
cdr3_length: 15
v_call: TRBV9
clone_size: few
cdr3_nt: TGTGCCAGCAGCCCTCCGAAGCGGGGGAGGGATACGCAGTATTTT
cdr3_aa: CASSPPKRGRDTQYF

j_call: TRBJ1-3
d_call: .
cdr3_length: 15
v_call: TRBV6-5
clone_size: .
cdr3_nt: TGTGCCAGCAGTTACAAGGGAGGTTCTGGAAACACCATATATTTT
cdr3_aa: CASSYKGGSGNTIYF